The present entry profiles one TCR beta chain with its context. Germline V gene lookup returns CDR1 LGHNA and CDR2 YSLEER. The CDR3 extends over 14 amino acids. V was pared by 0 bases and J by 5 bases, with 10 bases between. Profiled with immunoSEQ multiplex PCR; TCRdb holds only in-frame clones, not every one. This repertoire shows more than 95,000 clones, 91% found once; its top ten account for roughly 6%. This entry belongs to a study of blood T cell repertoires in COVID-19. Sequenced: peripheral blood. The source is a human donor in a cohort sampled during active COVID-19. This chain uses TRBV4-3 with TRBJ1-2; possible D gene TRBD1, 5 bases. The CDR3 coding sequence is TGCGCCAGCAGCCAAGAGTTTGGGGGGTATGGCTACACCTTC. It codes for CASSQEFGGYGYTF.